The sample holds a few counts of the clone carrying this T cell receptor (beta chain). TCRdb's copy holds only in-frame clones and misses some; the assay was immunoSEQ multiplex PCR. Seen here are about 270,000 clones, about 87% observed once, and the top ten hold roughly 3.9%. The data are from a study of blood T cell repertoires in COVID-19. Germline lookup yields CDR1 LNHDA and CDR2 SQIVND (reference sequence). The V gene lost 6 bases and the J gene lost 5 bases, with 11 bases spanning the gap. CDR3 size: 13 residues. V is TRBV19 and J is TRBJ2-1; D is perhaps TRBD2 (5 bases). Sequencing used PBMCs or T cells enriched from blood (not recorded which). The receptor was derived from a woman in her twenties or thirties with acute COVID-19. CDR3 nucleotide sequence: TGTGCCAGTAGGGTAGACTACGACAATGAGCAGTTCTTC. It codes for CASRVDYDNEQFF.